A single T cell receptor beta chain is shown here with its context. This clonotype was counted many times. There is no known antigen for this receptor. Per-base quality was not reported, and no clone a single base away is much larger than it. The CDR3 numbers 11 residues from cysteine through phenylalanine. This entry keeps only the CDR3 DNA: 33 bases, framed from base 1. The V end loses 2 bases and the J end loses 11 bases, and a stretch of 10 bases separates them. Sequences SEHNR (CDR1) and FQNEAQ (CDR2) are obtained from the germline V gene (reference sequence). The sample belongs to a study of T cells after yellow fever vaccination (dated by TCRdb to the late 2010s). In terms of the full investigation: The SMART-Seq v4 Ultra Low Input RNA kit was used to prepare libraries from fractions with low cell numbers. Two healthy male donors made up the cohort, one aged 18 to 29 years and the other aged 30 to 40 years. Bulk PBMC replicates and cell subsets were isolated from blood drawn at multiple timepoints before and after both primary and secondary immunization. To track T-cell clones before and after primary and booster YFV17D yellow fever vaccination, bulk TCR alpha and beta repertoires were sequenced longitudinally.

The sample's treatment or condition, from its label and the paper: live attenuated yellow fever vaccine strain. A standard Ficoll-Paque protocol was used to isolate PBMCs from peripheral blood. Dynabeads CD4 and CD8 positive selection kits were used to isolate the CD4 and CD8 T-cell fractions. TriZol was used to extract RNA from bulk PBMCs, from CD4 and CD8 fractions, and from dextramer-positive and dextramer-negative fractions. Synthesis of TCR cDNA relied on 5'RACE template switching, a step that introduced a universal primer site along with unique molecular identifiers. cDNA synthesis was primed from both the TCR alpha and TCR beta constant segments. Libraries were amplified in two PCR steps, with sample barcodes and sequencing adapters added in the second step. Sequencing of libraries was performed on Illumina HiSeq 2500 (2x100 bp) or NovaSeq (2x150 bp). Turning to the authors' computational methods: MIGEC was used to demultiplex reads and collapse the reads into UMI consensus sequences, and MiXCR was used for V(D)J alignment. Vaccine-responding clonotypes were identified with edgeR using replicate PBMC samples, with FDR below 0.01 and a log2 fold change above 5 up to day 15 being required. Each bulk clonotype was labeled CD4 or CD8 based on which sequenced repertoire, CD4 or CD8, contained the clonotype at higher abundance. TCRdb reanalyzed the raw reads on its own, using fastp at Q25 for trimming and MiXCR for clone calling, and kept in-frame beta chains. Rows matching on CDR3 protein sequence are summarized as one entry with the most common DNA and genes. The V and J calls follow TCRdb's processing rather than the paper's. This sample comprises about 140,000 distinct CDR3 sequences, around 7.7% of them detected only once. Less than 0.95% of the sample goes to the ten largest clones.

The investigation overall reported the following: Only a couple of donors were included in the study, so the extent to which the findings can be generalized is limited. A small share of clonotypes was detected in both CD4 and CD8 compartments, with the overlap likely arising from convergent recombination. After the booster, most clones that had expanded after primary vaccination were detected again (approximately 97% of CD4 and 88% of CD8), suggesting broad maintenance of memory. Computational filtering was needed because FACS-sorted repertoires could contain abundant contaminating clonotypes from the bulk population. Compared with the primary T-cell response, the secondary T-cell response was faster but weaker, reaching its peak on day 5 rather than on day 15.

The rearranged chain carries TRBV7-9 and TRBJ2-7; TRBD2 is possibly the D segment (5 matching bases). The TCR comes from a man younger than 45 who received the YFV17D yellow fever vaccine. Sample: CD4+ T cells sorted from PBMCs, taken 5 days after the yellow fever booster vaccination. The CDR3 region: CASSLSGKEYF. The nucleotides are TGTGCCAGCAGCTTATCGGGGAAGGAGTACTTC.